The rows below give T cell receptor beta chains drawn from one sample of a study of CD8 T cells in Susac syndrome. TCRdb redid the calling of the immunoSEQ multiplex PCR reads with MiXCR, one entry per CDR3 protein. The repertoire holds some 120,000 distinct CDR3 sequences, with more than 80% as singletons. Input material: CD8+ T cells from PBMCs. The receptor source for this set is a human donor with multiple sclerosis. Each CDR3 is given without its conserved first and last residue. The D gene is left open where the match is weak.

d_call	j_call	v_call	cdr3_aa
TRBD2	TRBJ2-3	TRBV2	ASRTSGDFTDTQY
TRBD1	TRBJ1-2	TRBV20-1	SATAYRGVTTLSGYT
-	TRBJ1-1	TRBV7-8	ASSLDREAF
-	TRBJ2-7	TRBV10-3	ASTGTGSYEQY
TRBD1	TRBJ2-3	TRBV10-1	ASSGDRETDTQY
-	TRBJ2-1	TRBV12-3/TRBV12-4	ASSPGSFSYNEQF
-	TRBJ1-4	TRBV5-1	ASSWDIATNEKLF
-	TRBJ2-7	TRBV5-1	ASSLGTIFYEQY
-	TRBJ1-5	TRBV12-3/TRBV12-4	ASTPFVNQPQH
-	TRBJ2-3	TRBV27	ASSLGGDTQY
TRBD1	TRBJ2-1	TRBV27	ASSPTGTGTYNEQF
TRBD1	TRBJ2-7	TRBV4-1	ASTPGQGYEQY
-	TRBJ2-7	TRBV5-8	ASSYEQY
-	TRBJ1-3	TRBV30	AWTGETGNTIY
-	TRBJ2-3	TRBV5-1	ASRQPGPGGDTQY
-	TRBJ1-1	TRBV3-1	ASSPSRQKDTEAF
TRBD1	TRBJ2-2	TRBV7-8	ASSEGQGFTGELF
-	TRBJ2-2	TRBV12-3/TRBV12-4	ASSLYTTGELF
-	TRBJ2-6	TRBV5-4	ASSPGGTGANVLT
-	TRBJ2-3	TRBV20-1	SALDSMSDTQY
TRBD2	TRBJ2-2	TRBV6-1	ASSGGTSANTGELF
-	TRBJ2-5	TRBV5-1	AAGEETQY
-	TRBJ1-1	TRBV4-1	ASSQDRVYTEAF
-	TRBJ2-5	TRBV12-3/TRBV12-4	ASSLTVQETQY
-	TRBJ1-3	TRBV30	AWTYTGQPENTIY
-	TRBJ2-4	TRBV28	ASKKHNLAKNIQY
-	TRBJ1-5	TRBV27	ASSSNGFNQPQH
-	TRBJ2-3	TRBV4-1	ASSPGTSTDTQY
TRBD1	TRBJ1-4	TRBV19	ATSEGARTATNEKLF
TRBD2	TRBJ2-7	TRBV4-1	ASSTTSGGTYEQY
-	TRBJ2-5	TRBV7-2	ASSPRASRGAIPETQY
-	TRBJ1-1	TRBV7-3	ASSLLQGMNTEAF